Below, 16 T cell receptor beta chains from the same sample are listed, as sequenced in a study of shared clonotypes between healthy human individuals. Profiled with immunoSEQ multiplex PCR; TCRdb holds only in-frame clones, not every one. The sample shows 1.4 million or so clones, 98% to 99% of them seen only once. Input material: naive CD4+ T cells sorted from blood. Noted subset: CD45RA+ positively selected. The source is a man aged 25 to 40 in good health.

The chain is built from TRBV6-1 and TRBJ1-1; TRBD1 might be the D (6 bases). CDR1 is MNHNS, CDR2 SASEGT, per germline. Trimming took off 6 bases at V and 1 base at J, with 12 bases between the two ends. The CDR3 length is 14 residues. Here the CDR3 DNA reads TGTGCCAGCAGAAGAGGACAGTGGAACACTGAAGCTTTCTTT. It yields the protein CASRRGQWNTEAFF.

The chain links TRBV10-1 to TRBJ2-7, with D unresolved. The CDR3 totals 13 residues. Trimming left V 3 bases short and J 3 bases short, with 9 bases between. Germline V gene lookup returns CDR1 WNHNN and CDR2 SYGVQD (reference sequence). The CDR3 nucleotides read TGCGCCAGCAGTGATGGGATAGGCTACGAGCAGTACTTC. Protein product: CASSDGIGYEQYF.

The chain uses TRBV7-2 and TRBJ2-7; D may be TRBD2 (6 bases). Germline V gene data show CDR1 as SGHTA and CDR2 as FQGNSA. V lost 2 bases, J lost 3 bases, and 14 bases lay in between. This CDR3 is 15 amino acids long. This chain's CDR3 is CASSLRWVSGYEQYF. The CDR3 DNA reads TGTGCCAGCAGCTTAAGGTGGGTTAGCGGCTACGAGCAGTACTTC.

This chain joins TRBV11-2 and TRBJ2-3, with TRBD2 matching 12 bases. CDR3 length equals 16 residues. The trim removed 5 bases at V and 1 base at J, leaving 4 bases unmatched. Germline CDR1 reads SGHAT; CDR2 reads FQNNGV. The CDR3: CASSPGLAGRTDTQYF. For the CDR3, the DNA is TGTGCCAGCAGCCCAGGACTAGCGGGACGCACAGATACGCAGTATTTT.

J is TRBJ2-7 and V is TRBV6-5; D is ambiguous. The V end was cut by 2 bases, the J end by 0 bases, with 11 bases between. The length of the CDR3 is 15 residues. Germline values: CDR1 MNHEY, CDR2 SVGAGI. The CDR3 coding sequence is TGTGCCAGCAGTTACCCCTTATCAAGCTCCTACGAGCAGTACTTC. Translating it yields CASSYPLSSSYEQYF.

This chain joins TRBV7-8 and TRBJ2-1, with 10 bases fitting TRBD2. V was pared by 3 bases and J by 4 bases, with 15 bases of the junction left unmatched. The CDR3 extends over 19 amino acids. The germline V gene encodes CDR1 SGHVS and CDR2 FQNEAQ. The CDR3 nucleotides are TGTGCCAGCAGCTTGAGGGGTGGGGCTAGCGGGAGTTTATACAATGAGCAGTTCTTC. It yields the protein CASSLRGGASGSLYNEQFF.

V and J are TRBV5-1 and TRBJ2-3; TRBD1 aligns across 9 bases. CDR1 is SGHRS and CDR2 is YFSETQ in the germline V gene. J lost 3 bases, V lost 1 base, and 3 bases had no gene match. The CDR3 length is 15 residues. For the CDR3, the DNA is TGCGCCAGCAGCTTGAAGACAGGGGGGACAGATACGCAGTATTTT. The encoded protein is CASSLKTGGTDTQYF.

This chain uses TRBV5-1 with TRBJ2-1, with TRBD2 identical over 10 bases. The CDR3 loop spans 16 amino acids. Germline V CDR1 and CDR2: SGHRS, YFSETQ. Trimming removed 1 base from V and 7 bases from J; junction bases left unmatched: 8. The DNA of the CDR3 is TGCGCCAGCAGCTTGTTCTGGGGGACTAGCGAAAATGAGCAGTTCTTC. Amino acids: CASSLFWGTSENEQFF.

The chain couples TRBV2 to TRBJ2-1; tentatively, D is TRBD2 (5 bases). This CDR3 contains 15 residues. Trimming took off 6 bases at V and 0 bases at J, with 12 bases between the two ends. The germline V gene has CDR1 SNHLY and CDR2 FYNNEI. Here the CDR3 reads CASRTDSSSYNEQFF. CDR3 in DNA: TGTGCCAGCAGAACGGACTCGAGCTCCTACAATGAGCAGTTCTTC.

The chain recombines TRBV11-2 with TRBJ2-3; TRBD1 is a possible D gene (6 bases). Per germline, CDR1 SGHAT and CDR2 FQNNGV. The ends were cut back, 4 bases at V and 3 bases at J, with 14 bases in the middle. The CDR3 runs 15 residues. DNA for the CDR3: TGTGCCAGCAGCTCACAGGGCTCTTGGACAGATACGCAGTATTTT. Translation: CASSSQGSWTDTQYF.

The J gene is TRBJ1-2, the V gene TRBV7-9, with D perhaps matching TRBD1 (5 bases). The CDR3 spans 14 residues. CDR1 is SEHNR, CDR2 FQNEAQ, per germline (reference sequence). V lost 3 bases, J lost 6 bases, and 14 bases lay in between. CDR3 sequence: CASSLGGAQHGYTF. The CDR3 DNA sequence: TGTGCCAGCAGCTTGGGCGGGGCTCAGCATGGCTACACCTTC.

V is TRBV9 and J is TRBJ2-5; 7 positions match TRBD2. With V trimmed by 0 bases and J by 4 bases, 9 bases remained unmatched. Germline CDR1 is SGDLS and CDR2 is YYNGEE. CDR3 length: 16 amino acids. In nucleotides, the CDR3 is TGTGCCAGCAGCGTAGACCCTAGCGGCCCCTTAGAGACCCAGTACTTC. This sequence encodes CASSVDPSGPLETQYF.

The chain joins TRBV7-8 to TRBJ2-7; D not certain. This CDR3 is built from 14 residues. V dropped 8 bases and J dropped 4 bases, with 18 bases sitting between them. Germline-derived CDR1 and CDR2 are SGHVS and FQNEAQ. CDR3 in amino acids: CASGFRFTPYEQYF. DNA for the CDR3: TGTGCCAGCGGATTCCGGTTTACCCCGTACGAGCAGTACTTC.

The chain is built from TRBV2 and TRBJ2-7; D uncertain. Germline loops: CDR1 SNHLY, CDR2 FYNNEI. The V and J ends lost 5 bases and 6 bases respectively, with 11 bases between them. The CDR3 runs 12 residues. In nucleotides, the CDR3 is TGTGCCAGCAGTTACACCGTGAGCGAGCAGTACTTC. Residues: CASSYTVSEQYF.

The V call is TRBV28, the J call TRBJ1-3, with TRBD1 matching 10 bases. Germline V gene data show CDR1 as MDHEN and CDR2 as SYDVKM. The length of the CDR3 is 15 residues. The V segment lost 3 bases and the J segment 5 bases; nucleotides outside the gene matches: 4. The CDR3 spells CASSFTTGGRNTIYF. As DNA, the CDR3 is TGTGCCAGCAGTTTTACGACAGGGGGCAGAAACACCATATATTTT.

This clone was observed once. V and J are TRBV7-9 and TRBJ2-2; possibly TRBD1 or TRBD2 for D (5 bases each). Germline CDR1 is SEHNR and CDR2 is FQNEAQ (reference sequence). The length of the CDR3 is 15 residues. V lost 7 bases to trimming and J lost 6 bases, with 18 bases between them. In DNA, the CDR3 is TGTGCCAGCACCCCAACGGGACGGGTAGCCGGGGAGCTGTTTTTT. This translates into CASTPTGRVAGELFF.